This T cell receptor beta chain was obtained from a study of tumor-infiltrating lymphocytes in primary liver carcinoma. Turning to this clonotype: The antigen remains unidentified.

Study conclusions and caveats: Lesser overlap characterized tumor-adjacent and tumor-blood pairs relative to tumor region pairs. The 250 largest clones made up significantly more of tumor than blood repertoires (p = 0.039).

The input was around 0.5 ug total RNA; TCR beta cDNA was made from it with a constant-region primer. Modified slightly, ARM-PCR produced TCR beta libraries over three nested multiplex PCR rounds. In the first two PCR rounds, TRBV1-TRBV30 forward primers were paired with a C-beta reverse primer, and each round lasted about 10 cycles. TCRdb re-derived calls from the multiplex PCR reads in MiXCR, one entry per CDR3 protein. Among just under 55,000 distinct CDR3 sequences listed, over 65% were seen once. The V segment lost 8 bases and the J segment 2 bases; nucleotides outside the gene matches: 9. In germline, CDR1 is SEHNR, CDR2 FQNEAQ (reference sequence). The CDR3 extends over 14 amino acids. DNA and RNA were both co-extracted from about 19-30 mg of bulk tissue that had not been sorted.

The rearrangement joins TRBV7-9 to TRBJ2-7, with 7 bases fitting TRBD1. This clonotype originated in a man aged 35 to 55 with primary liver carcinoma and hepatitis B virus infection. Sequenced: liver tumor tissue from sampling region 2. Subset denoted: tumor region T2, inferior pole. The CDR3 sequence: CASGPQGTAYEQYF. In DNA form, the CDR3 reads TGTGCCAGCGGCCCCCAGGGGACAGCCTACGAGCAGTACTTC.